The entry below gives a single TCR beta chain sequence along with its context. It was with unique molecular identifiers that the TCRbeta library was prepared. TCRdb reprocessed the PCR reads via MiXCR and lists one record per CDR3 protein. The table lists 450,000 to 700,000 distinct CDR3 sequences, over 25% of them singletons. This sample is part of a study of T-cell reconstitution after alpha-beta-depleted transplantation in children. The V and J ends lost 1 base and 4 bases respectively, with 12 bases between them. This CDR3 contains 15 residues. Germline V gene data show CDR1 as SGHRS and CDR2 as YFSETQ.

This chain connects TRBV5-1 to TRBJ2-1; D ambiguous. This specimen consisted of PBMCs, obtained before TCRalphabeta/CD19-depleted stem cell transplant. The sequence came from a boy under three years old with Wiskott-Aldrich syndrome, due to receive a stem cell transplant. The CDR3 loop is CASSLMGGDYNEQFF. CDR3 nucleotide sequence: TGCGCCAGCAGCTTGATGGGCGGCGATTACAATGAGCAGTTCTTC.